Listed below are T cell receptor beta chains from one sample, sequenced in a study of cytomegalovirus exposure and HLA in healthy donors. The method was immunoSEQ multiplex PCR; TCRdb's version includes in-frame clones alone and lacks a portion of them. The sample holds roughly 140,000 clones; about three quarters are singletons and the top ten take roughly 3.1%. Sequencing was performed on PBMCs. The source is a middle-aged man in good health and CMV-seropositive. Each CDR3 is given without its conserved first and last residue.

>TRBV12-5|TRBJ2-2
ASGLSSLAGDTGELF
>TRBV7-6|TRBJ1-1
ASSLESGQGGMWTEAF
>TRBV7-2|TRBJ1-1
ASGLESGANTEAF
>TRBV11-2|TRBJ1-4
ASSMIQTGSNEKLF
>TRBV27|TRBJ2-7
ASSAAYEQY
>TRBV5-1|TRBJ1-2
ASSLGQSSNYGYT
>TRBV6-6|TRBJ1-2
ASSYSGRVSSGYT
>TRBV4-1|TRBJ1-1
ASSYPTGTGGTEAF
>TRBV7-9|TRBJ2-7
ASSLEPGQGVREQY
>TRBV7-2|TRBJ1-2
ASSLATHREYGYT
>TRBV5-6|TRBJ2-1
ASSLRTHSYNEQF
>TRBV5-4|TRBJ2-3
ASSPSGSGTDTQY
>TRBV30|TRBJ1-5
AWSTADRQPQH
>TRBV28|TRBJ1-5
ASSLGPGNQPQH
>TRBV6-1|TRBJ2-1
ASSAGQAGYNEQF
>TRBV29-1|TRBJ2-3
SAAATGIADTQY
>TRBV19|TRBJ2-3
ASKSLAGSTDTQY
>TRBV5-1|TRBJ1-2
ASSSPYGQGNNYGYT
>TRBV5-5|TRBJ2-1
ASSFVILPGQGNNEQF
>TRBV15|TRBJ2-5
ATSVLKWGLAGGTGETQY
>TRBV7-8|TRBJ2-7
ASSLGQGAGEQY
>TRBV11-3|TRBJ2-7
ASSLASGGTYEQY
>TRBV27|TRBJ2-1
ASSLLLNRGGHEQF
>TRBV14|TRBJ1-2
ASSQDTRPNYGYT
>TRBV5-4|TRBJ1-2
ASSLYRDGYT
>TRBV7-3|TRBJ2-7
ASSFAGTGAYEQY
>TRBV5-4|TRBJ2-7
ASSPPKASFNEQY
>TRBV9|TRBJ2-1
ASSVSGGPNNEQF
>TRBV7-9|TRBJ2-1
ASRKGQGVNEQF
>TRBV27|TRBJ1-5
ASSPSGGGNQPQH
>TRBV6-4|TRBJ1-2
ASSDSTGVGYT
>TRBV19|TRBJ1-5
ASSLRGTGGFYSNQPQH
>TRBV6-5|TRBJ2-1
ASSYGLAWRDEQF
>TRBV28|TRBJ1-4
ASSPPYRAVVEKLF
>TRBV10-1|TRBJ2-7
ASSESLAGGLYEQY
>TRBV5-4|TRBJ2-3
ASSSPRTSPEGDTQY
>TRBV2|TRBJ1-4
ASSGGTGGFGEKLF
>TRBV7-3|TRBJ2-7
ASSLRGPPGEQY
>TRBV7-9|TRBJ1-2
SSSPPGAAGT
>TRBV18|TRBJ2-7
ASSTNPGTGFEQY
>TRBV4-3|TRBJ2-3
ASSQQGAGADTQY